This paragraph covers one T cell receptor (beta chain) sequence. Its antigen remains unknown. This CDR3 is 15 amino acids long. CDR1 is SGHTA and CDR2 is FQGTGA in the germline V gene. Trimming shortened V by 5 bases and J by 4 bases, and 15 bases separated the two germline ends. The entry originates in a study of T cell responses to AZD1222 COVID-19 vaccine. Study-level background: Pooled samples include second doses given at about 4 or 12 weeks.

Using immunoSEQ multiplex PCR, the repertoire was profiled, and TCRdb retains in-frame clones only, with some absent. This sample has some 190,000 clones, with 75% to 90% found just once. Whole-study results and caveats: Spike-specific TCR depth and breadth grew after two AZD1222 doses. Regions 160-218 and 743-854 held dominance among vaccine-associated CD4 TCRs, which spanned spike. Donors in the cohort were predominantly white British and more often female, and clonal diversity was possibly underestimated.

The sample here was peripheral blood, taken on day 0 of AZD1222 vaccination. The chain links TRBV7-3 to TRBJ1-3; D possibly corresponds to TRBD1 (6 bases). The TCR sequence derives from an adult in good health. CDR3 nucleotide sequence: TGTGCCAGCAGCGAAATGACAGGTCCCGGAAACACCATATATTTT. Amino acid sequence: CASSEMTGPGNTIYF.